These T cell receptor beta chains were read from a single sample in a study of blood T cell repertoires in COVID-19. Clones were sequenced by immunoSEQ multiplex PCR, and TCRdb holds only the in-frame ones, with some missing. The sample consists of hundreds of thousands of clones, about 90% of them appearing once. Sample: peripheral blood. Source of these receptors: a woman in her twenties or thirties with COVID-19, enrolled during active disease. The CDR3 runs from the conserved cysteine through the conserved F or W. A D gene is named only where the DNA matches it firmly. Clone size appears in some rows only: once, few, many, or a class for an expanded clone.

clone size	J gene	CDR3 length	V gene	D gene	CDR3 DNA	CDR3 protein
-	TRBJ2-1	18	TRBV10-3	-	TGTGCCATCAAGCAGGGCCGAGAACAGGGTCGACTAACGGATGAGCAGTTCTTC	CAIKQGREQGRLTDEQFF
once	TRBJ2-7	12	TRBV10-2	-	TGCGCCAGCAGGGGCAACCGCTACGAGCAGTACTTC	CASRGNRYEQYF
-	TRBJ1-2	14	TRBV5-1	TRBD1	TGCGCCAGCAGCCGAGGACAGGGATTGAATGGCTACACCTTC	CASSRGQGLNGYTF
few	TRBJ2-3	17	TRBV21-1	-	TGTGCCAGCAGCACAGAGCGGGCCCTACTTCGCACAGATACGCAGTATTTT	CASSTERALLRTDTQYF
-	TRBJ1-4	15	TRBV5-4	TRBD1	TGTGCCAGCAGCGTCCCGGGGACAGCTAATGAAAAACTGTTTTTT	CASSVPGTANEKLFF
-	TRBJ1-2	18	TRBV4-1	TRBD1	TGCGCCAGCAGCCAAGGGAACCATCGGACAGGGGGAGACTATGGCTACACCTTC	CASSQGNHRTGGDYGYTF
-	TRBJ1-2	15	TRBV28	-	TGTGCCAGCAGTTTCAACAGGGCTTACAGCTATGGCTACACCTTC	CASSFNRAYSYGYTF
once	TRBJ2-7	13	TRBV5-1	-	TGCGCCAGCAGCTACGGGGACTTCTACGAGCAGTACTTC	CASSYGDFYEQYF
-	TRBJ2-7	15	TRBV5-1	TRBD2	TGCGCCAGCAGCGCCCGGACTAGCGGGACGCGGGAGCAGTACTTC	CASSARTSGTREQYF
-	TRBJ2-1	16	TRBV27	TRBD2	TGTGCCAGCAGTCTGACTAGCGGGGGGGCAAGGAATGAGCAGTTCTTC	CASSLTSGGARNEQFF
-	TRBJ2-5	15	TRBV5-1	-	TGCGCCAGCAGCTTGCAGCATGCGGTCCAAGAGACCCAGTACTTC	CASSLQHAVQETQYF
-	TRBJ1-2	13	TRBV15	-	TGTGCCACCAGCGAAGACAGGAGATATGGCTACACCTTC	CATSEDRRYGYTF
-	TRBJ2-7	15	TRBV19	TRBD1	TGTGCCACTAGCTACCCGGGACAGGTGAGCTACGAGCAGTACTTC	CATSYPGQVSYEQYF
-	TRBJ1-6	17	TRBV4-1	-	TGCGCCAGCAGCCAAGATCAGAAGACAGCTTATAATTCACCCCTCCACTTT	CASSQDQKTAYNSPLHF
-	TRBJ1-1	13	TRBV6-5	-	TGTGCCAGCAGATCGTCGGGGGACACTGAAGCTTTCTTT	CASRSSGDTEAFF
-	TRBJ1-2	12	TRBV5-1	-	TGCGCCAGCAGCTTGTTCCGGGATGGCTACACCTTC	CASSLFRDGYTF
-	TRBJ2-1	16	TRBV11-2	TRBD2	TGTGCCAGCAGCCCATGGACTAGCGGGGGGAATGGTGAGCAGTTCTTC	CASSPWTSGGNGEQFF
once	TRBJ2-5	16	TRBV7-2	-	TGTGCCAGCAGCTTAGTTTTAGGGGGGGCCGGAGAGACCCAGTACTTC	CASSLVLGGAGETQYF
-	TRBJ1-6	16	TRBV4-1	TRBD1	TGCGCCAGCAGCCCAGGGAGGGACAGGAAAAATTCACCCCTCCACTTT	CASSPGRDRKNSPLHF
once	TRBJ1-1	14	TRBV2	-	TGTGCCAGCAGTGAACAGAGAGGGAACACTGAAGCTTTCTTT	CASSEQRGNTEAFF
-	TRBJ2-5	13	TRBV18	TRBD2	TGTGCCAGCTCACCAGCGGGGGGTGAGACCCAGTACTTC	CASSPAGGETQYF
-	TRBJ1-4	11	TRBV19	-	TGTGCCAGTATGGAGAATGAAAAACTGTTTTTT	CASMENEKLFF
few	TRBJ1-1	15	TRBV5-5	-	TGTGCCAGCAGCTATGGACAGCTCGCGAACACTGAAGCTTTCTTT	CASSYGQLANTEAFF
-	TRBJ2-3	15	TRBV5-1	TRBD2	TGCGCCAGCAGCCGGGAGGAGCGGGGGACAGATACGCAGTATTTT	CASSREERGTDTQYF
-	TRBJ2-5	14	TRBV7-8	-	TGTGCCAGCAGCTTAGAAGGATACTACGGGACCCAGTACTTC	CASSLEGYYGTQYF
-	TRBJ2-1	16	TRBV27	-	TGTGCCAGCAGTCAACGAGGCCGAAACTCCTACAATGAGCAGTTCTTC	CASSQRGRNSYNEQFF
-	TRBJ2-1	15	TRBV2	TRBD1	TGTGCCAGCAGTGAGGGACAGGGATGGAACAATGAGCAGTTCTTC	CASSEGQGWNNEQFF
-	TRBJ1-4	15	TRBV5-4	TRBD1	TGTGCCAGCAGCGCAAAGACAGGGGATGGAGAAAAACTGTTTTTT	CASSAKTGDGEKLFF